This T cell receptor beta chain was recovered during a study of cytomegalovirus exposure and HLA in healthy donors (dated by TCRdb to 2015 to 2018). Turning to the overall study: An earlier analysis of roughly 570 of the donors reported roughly 300 Gb of sequence data and 117 million unique TCR beta sequences obtained from about 179 million T cells. An early release covering 500 to 750 HLA-typed donors comprised approximately 300 gigabases of sequencing data and 85 million or so unique TCR sequences. Of the roughly 400 genotyped donors, approximately 82% fell in the genetic ancestry cluster associated with self-reported Caucasian donors. The study was designed to test whether signatures of past pathogen exposure could be identified by cataloging public T cell receptors. Using immunosequencing, the study profiled T cell repertoires from some 670 subjects and related those repertoires to cytomegalovirus serostatus. Besides the first cohort of 550 to 750 subjects, a separate validation cohort made up of 95 to 150 different subjects was used. The study combined high-throughput TCR immunosequencing, statistical association of individual TCRs with disease status, and machine learning to predict cytomegalovirus infection status. To study patterns of TCR occurrence, a later analysis re-analyzed previously published TCR beta repertoires from several hundred donors and added high-resolution HLA genotyping. In the later analysis, no new phenotypic data were used to find candidate immune exposures; instead, reliance was placed on TCR beta sequences and their occurrence across donors. To decide whether each TCR beta V gene segment behaved as functional or pseudogenic, an earlier analysis of some 540 of the donors relied on high-throughput TCR beta sequencing. Alongside the repertoire data, information on donor age, sex, ethnicity and CMV serostatus was compiled. A later genetic analysis took genome-wide SNP genotypes for about three fifths of the 666 donors and used that subset as a discovery cohort. Every discovery cohort repertoire had been produced on one sequencing platform. Both class I and class II loci were covered by HLA typing, at four-digit resolution. The number of typed donors differed by locus: 629-630 for A, B, C, DRB1 and DQB1; about 520 for DQA1; approximately 610 for DPA1; and around 450 for DPB1. Roughly 5 DR-DQ haplotypes were handled as single units for association and clustering because linkage in the cohort was strong. On average, about 240,000 unique TCR beta nucleotide sequences were sequenced per donor among 398 genotyped donors of the cohort, with approximately 18% of those sequences being non-productive.

The cohort consisted of 650 to 700 healthy bone marrow donors. At the time of sampling, all cohort members were nominally healthy, though unrecorded immune exposures were likely present. The donor was CMV seronegative and was included in the group of under 450 seronegative cohort members. A peripheral blood sample was collected from each donor, and TCR beta sequencing was performed on peripheral blood mononuclear cells. Genomic DNA was extracted from the blood cell samples with the Qiagen DNeasy Blood Extraction Kit. The library was made by the immunoSEQ multiplex PCR assay. The multiplex PCR relied on a mix of 60 forward primers for TCR Vbeta segments and 13 reverse primers for TCR Jbeta segments. A multiplex PCR assay on genomic DNA amplified the CDR3 region of rearranged TCR beta genes. The Illumina HiSeq System was used to sequence the amplified TCR beta libraries as 87-base-pair reads. Concerning the study's data processing: In a later analysis, 80 million or so unique TCR beta chains were counted across the roughly 610 repertoires, and approximately 9.9 million of these chains were shared by at least two donors. Raw reads were error-corrected and collapsed into unique sequences with a nearest-neighbor algorithm that merged closely related sequences to remove PCR and sequencing errors. To assign V, D and J gene segments, CDR3 sequences were aligned to IMGT reference sequences. For a sequence to be retained, at least a six-nucleotide match to both a V gene segment and a J gene segment was required. A rearrangement counted as productive if the CDR3 had no stop codons and remained in frame with V and J, and every other rearrangement counted as non-productive. CDR3 was defined by IMGT convention, running from the second conserved V-encoded cysteine to the conserved J-encoded phenylalanine. The earlier analysis of about 610 of the donors excluded any sequence lacking an unambiguous match to a single V gene segment. An earlier analysis of several hundred of the donors called V segments functional above 56.7% productive rearrangements and segregating when the between-donor standard deviation exceeded 5%. A statistical classification framework was developed to diagnose cytomegalovirus status using the catalog of TCR beta chain sequences. V and J gene assignment, in a later analysis, came from comparing TCR nucleotide sequences with IMGT/GENE-DB human TR gene sequences. Using the TCRdist pipeline, a later analysis assigned CDR3 sequences along with most-parsimonious VDJ recombination scenarios. A later analysis defined each TCR beta chain by its CDR3 amino acid sequence plus V-gene family, and excluded reads lacking a unique V-gene family. In a later analysis, nearly 600 highly shared, low-generation-probability nucleotide sequences were removed to address suspected cross-contamination and a sequencing artifact. In a later analysis, a clonal expansion index was calculated for each public chain from normalized within-repertoire ranks of inferred template counts. A later analysis computed generation probabilities with a VDJ recombination model fitted to out-of-frame rearrangements, and checked the results against IGoR. A later analysis scored TCR-TCR, TCR-HLA and TCR-CMV co-occurrence with hypergeometric tests, applying a repertoire-size bias correction to TCR pairs. A later analysis estimated false discovery rates by permuting HLA or CMV assignments 20 times. In a later analysis, co-occurring TCRs were grouped with DBSCAN, and TCRdist sequence similarity was added when clustering was performed within HLA-allele-positive subsets. For co-occurrence clustering, repertoires with fewer than 30,000 or more than 120,000 public chains were excluded, along with 4 to 6 repertoires with anomalous nucleotide sharing. Drawn from immuneACCESS, this table holds only the in-frame rearrangements with V and J called that TCRdb kept. Clones are partly lost; checked studies trace under half to an unresolved V gene and leave the rest unexplained. V and J calls and clone size are those listed in that table; D and trimming were worked out from the DNA. The sample table records some 220,000 clones; around four fifths of these occur just once. Together, the top ten hold around 0.57% of the sample.

Paper-wide results and their limitations: When HLA alleles, especially DR and DQ, strongly co-occurred, TCR associations were difficult to assign to individual alleles. In a later genetic analysis, fewer N-insertions in productive TCRs were reported among donors in an Asian-associated ancestry cluster than the approximately 710-donor mean. Across donors, most TCR sequences were observed very rarely, whereas some public TCRs were present in many individuals. In a later analysis, the rate of TCR association differed among HLA loci, with DRB1 alleles having the most associated TCRs and HLA-C alleles having the fewest. Correlated functional status among segregating V segments might reflect linkage disequilibrium, but an unknown experimental factor could not be ruled out. The classifier was reported to diagnose cytomegalovirus status with high specificity and sensitivity in both the original and validation cohorts. Fewer than 20 rarely observed V segments, including chromosome 9 orphons, were excluded from the earlier analysis of several hundred of the donors because counts were too low. In a later genetic analysis, a missense DCLRE1C variant was associated with V-gene and J-gene trimming of TCR beta chains, and the association was replicated in an independent cohort. According to the authors, the approach could potentially be generalized to other disease states and immunological phenotypes. Some IMGT-functional V segments, including TRBV6-2 and TRBV6-3, could not be distinguished by the 87-base-pair reads and were therefore excluded. The presence/absence analyses assumed that sequencing depth was roughly uniform across donors, and that assumption may not be true. In an earlier analysis of around 500 of the donors, most TCR beta V segments appeared in productive rearrangements about 90% or about 30% of the time, broadly matching IMGT annotations. At a false discovery rate of 0.05, a later analysis linked some 18,000 TCR beta sequences to specific HLA alleles. A few of the identified cytomegalovirus-associated TCR beta chains were confirmed in vitro to be specific for cytomegalovirus antigens. A total of fewer than 200 TCR beta chains were listed by the study as associated with cytomegalovirus. A later analysis found that HLA-associated TCR beta chains were more clonally expanded and had lower generation probabilities than equally common non-associated chains. A later analysis found that most CMV-associated TCR beta chains appeared HLA-restricted, with HLA associations seemingly driven largely by CMV exposure. According to a later analysis, parvovirus B19, influenza, CMV and Epstein-Barr virus appeared linked to several top co-occurrence clusters. Immune exposure information for the cohort was limited to CMV serostatus. Because some donors lacked HLA typing at each locus, the association tests relied only on the typed subset. A further reported finding was that TCR beta sequences accurately predicted the HLA-A and HLA-B alleles for most subjects in the first cohort. A cluster of highly shared sequence variants was judged likely to be a technical artifact of the sequencing pipeline. In this cohort, only TCR beta chains were sequenced, and detectable features were limited by the absence of alpha or paired-chain data.

The CDR3 has 14 amino acids, counting the end cysteine and phenylalanine. The retained sequence is limited to the CDR3, 42 bases, with the frame set at the first base. The V end gives up 0 bases and the J end 4 bases, leaving 4 bases in the junction not matched to a gene. The germline V gene (reference sequence) specifies GTSNPN as CDR1 and SVGIG as CDR2. With respect to this clone: The antigen it binds to is not known. No quality values exist for individual bases; no much larger clone is one base distant.

This sequence was found in a woman in her thirties or forties in good health and CMV-seronegative. The chain employs TRBV30 and TRBJ2-7; 9 junctional bases match TRBD1. The specimen sequenced was PBMCs. The CDR3 region: CAWSVGQGTYEQYF. DNA sequence: TGTGCCTGGAGTGTGGGACAGGGAACTTACGAGCAGTACTTC.